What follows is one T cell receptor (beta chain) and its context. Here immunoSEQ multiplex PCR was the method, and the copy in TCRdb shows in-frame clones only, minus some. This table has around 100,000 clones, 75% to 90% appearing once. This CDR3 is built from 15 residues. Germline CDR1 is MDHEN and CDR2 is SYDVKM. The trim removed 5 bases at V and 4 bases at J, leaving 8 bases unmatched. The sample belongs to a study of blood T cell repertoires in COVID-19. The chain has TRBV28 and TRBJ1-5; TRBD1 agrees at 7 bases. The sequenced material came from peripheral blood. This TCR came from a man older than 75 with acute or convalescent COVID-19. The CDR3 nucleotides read TGTGCCAGCAGTCCCACAGGGGTTAGGAATCAGCCCCAGCATTTT. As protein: CASSPTGVRNQPQHF.